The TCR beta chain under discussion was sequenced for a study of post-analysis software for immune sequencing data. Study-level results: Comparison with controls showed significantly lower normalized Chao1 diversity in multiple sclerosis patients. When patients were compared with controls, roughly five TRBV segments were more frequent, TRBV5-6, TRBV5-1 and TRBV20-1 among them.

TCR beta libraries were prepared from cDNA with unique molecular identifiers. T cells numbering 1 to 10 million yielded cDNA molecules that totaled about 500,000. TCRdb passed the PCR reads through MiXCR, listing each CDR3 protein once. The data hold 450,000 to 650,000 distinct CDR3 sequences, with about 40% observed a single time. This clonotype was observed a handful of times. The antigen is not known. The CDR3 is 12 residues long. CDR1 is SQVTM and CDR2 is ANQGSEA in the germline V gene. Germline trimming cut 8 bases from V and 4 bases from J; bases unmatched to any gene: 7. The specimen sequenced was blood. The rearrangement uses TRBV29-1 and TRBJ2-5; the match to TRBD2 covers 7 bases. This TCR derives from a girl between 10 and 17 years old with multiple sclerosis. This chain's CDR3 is CSLGGNGETQYF. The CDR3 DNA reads TGCAGCCTGGGAGGGAATGGAGAGACCCAGTACTTC.